The next 25 T cell receptor beta chains were all read from a single sample in a study of STAT5B mutations in CD4+ large granular lymphocyte leukemia. Libraries were prepared by immunoSEQ multiplex PCR; TCRdb keeps only in-frame clonotypes and omits some of them. The sample carries approximately 30,000 clones, 76% recorded once. Sequencing input: CD4+ T cells from blood buffy coats. The origin of the receptors is a human donor in good health.

The CDR3 sequence is CASSLEGQNNEQFF. CDR3 bases: TGCGCCAGCAGCTTGGAAGGACAGAACAATGAGCAGTTCTTC. The chain uses TRBV5-1 and TRBJ2-1; D perhaps matches TRBD1 (6 bases). Germline V gives CDR1 SGHRS, CDR2 YFSETQ. The CDR3 sequence is 14 residues long. Deletions cut 0 bases from V and 5 bases from J, with 9 bases between.

This rearrangement joins TRBV7-3 to TRBJ2-1; 9 bases fit TRBD2. CDR1 is SGHTA, CDR2 FQGTGA, per germline. V lost 5 bases to trimming and J lost 4 bases; unmatched junction nucleotides: 15. The CDR3 covers 18 residues. The CDR3 loop is CASSRQGWAGGPYNEQFF. The CDR3, as DNA: TGTGCCAGCAGCCGACAGGGTTGGGCGGGGGGGCCGTACAATGAGCAGTTCTTC.

The CDR3 coding sequence is TGTGCCAGCATCACCCGGAACACTGAAGCTTTCTTT. Its protein product is CASITRNTEAFF. J is TRBJ1-1 and V is TRBV21-1. TRBV21-1 is labeled a pseudogene. This CDR3 has 12 amino acids.

The table lists this clone with a count of one. V is TRBV7-8 and J is TRBJ2-5; 8 bases align to TRBD2. Trimming cost V 4 bases and J 4 bases; bases outside gene matches: 11. Germline V gene sequence: CDR1 SGHVS, CDR2 FQNEAQ. This CDR3 has 16 residues. The CDR3 sequence: CASSWRALAGTETQYF. The CDR3 DNA follows: TGTGCCAGCAGCTGGAGGGCCTTAGCGGGGACAGAGACCCAGTACTTC.

This rearrangement joins TRBV18 to TRBJ2-7, with D hard to call. The germline V and J ends were trimmed by 2 bases and 1 base, with 12 bases remaining between them. This CDR3 is built from 15 residues. Germline CDR1 and CDR2: KGHSH and LQKENI. The CDR3 reads CASSPKTTYSYEQYF. CDR3 coding DNA: TGTGCCAGCTCACCAAAGACAACCTATTCCTACGAGCAGTACTTC. The full variable domain, with the rest looked up from reference TRBV18 and TRBJ2-7, is NAGVMQNPRHLVRRRGQEARLRCSPMKGHSHVYWYRQLPEEGLKFMVYLQKENIIDESGMPKERFSAEFPKEGPSILRIQQVVRGDSAAYFCASSPKTTYSYEQYFGPGTRLTVT.

In the case of this clone: At one boundary the junction diverges from the germline segment, which might be a read error. This chain links TRBV7-7 with TRBJ2-3; possible D gene TRBD1, 5 bases. The CDR3 is 13 residues long. The germline V gene has CDR1 SSHAT and CDR2 FNYEAQ (reference sequence). The CDR3 is CASSLGVGDTQYF. The CDR3 nucleotides read TGTGCTAGCAGCTTAGGGGTGGGGGATACGCAGTATTTT. Together with reference TRBV7-7 and TRBJ2-3, the CDR3 gives the full variable domain: GAGVSQSPRYKVTKRGQDVTLRCDPISSHATLYWYQQALGQGPEFLTYFNYEAQPDKSGLPSDRFSAERPEGSISTLTIQRTEQRDSAMYRCASSLGVGDTQYFGPGTRLTVL.

The sample holds one count of this clone. V is TRBV19 and J is TRBJ1-4; 9 bases match TRBD1. J lost 0 bases, V lost 10 bases, and 6 bases had no gene match. The germline V gene encodes CDR1 LNHDA and CDR2 SQIVND (reference sequence). The CDR3 sequence is 15 residues long. The CDR3 is CATQTGGATNEKLFF. The CDR3 DNA sequence: TGTGCCACTCAGACAGGGGGGGCAACTAATGAAAAACTGTTTTTT.

The chain carries TRBV2 and TRBJ2-7, with 7 bases fitting TRBD2. This CDR3 region has 14 residues. The V segment lost 8 bases and the J segment 0 bases; nucleotides outside the gene matches: 7. Germline V gene data show CDR1 as SNHLY and CDR2 as FYNNEI. As DNA, the CDR3 is TGTGCCAGCTTGGGGCGGGGGTTCTCCTACGAGCAGTACTTC. Translating gives CASLGRGFSYEQYF.

The rearrangement links TRBV18 to TRBJ1-4; 9 nucleotides line up with TRBD1. The CDR3 is 16 residues long. Germline-derived CDR1 and CDR2 are KGHSH and LQKENI. The ends lost 2 bases at V and 8 bases at J; junction bases unmatched: 9. CDR3 in amino acids: CASSPVAGQGKEKLFF. The CDR3 DNA reads as TGTGCCAGCTCACCAGTCGCGGGACAGGGAAAGGAAAAACTGTTTTTT.

The chain employs TRBV19 and TRBJ1-5; unclear D gene. The germline V gene encodes CDR1 LNHDA and CDR2 SQIVND (reference sequence). V gave up 3 bases and J gave up 4 bases, with 7 bases separating them. The CDR3 contains 13 residues. CDR3 coding DNA: TGTGCCAGTAGTATGGGCAATAATCAGCCCCAGCATTTT. This codes for CASSMGNNQPQHF.

This chain joins TRBV18 and TRBJ1-3; the D gene is possibly TRBD1 (6 bases). From germline, CDR1 is KGHSH and CDR2 LQKENI. This CDR3 is built from 15 residues. With 6 bases removed from V and 0 bases from J, the gap between germline ends came to 12 bases. CDR3 sequence: CASSRGQLSGNTIYF. CDR3 sequence (DNA): TGTGCCAGCTCCCGCGGACAGCTCTCTGGAAACACCATATATTTT.

V and J are TRBV5-1 and TRBJ1-5; tentatively, D is TRBD1 (5 bases). V lost 3 bases and J 0 bases, leaving 7 bases between the germline ends. The CDR3 has 14 residues. Germline CDR1 SGHRS, CDR2 YFSETQ. CDR3 sequence (DNA): TGCGCCAGCAGCTGGGACGGTAGCAATCAGCCCCAGCATTTT. Amino acids: CASSWDGSNQPQHF.

The gene calls are TRBV6-4 and TRBJ2-1, with 9 bases matching TRBD2. CDR1 and CDR2 (germline): MRHNA, SNTAGT. The length of the CDR3 is 15 residues. V lost 6 bases and J lost 8; bases outside the gene matches: 11. Here the CDR3 reads CASRNGTSLRDEQFF. Here the CDR3 DNA reads TGTGCCAGCAGGAACGGGACTAGCCTTAGGGATGAGCAGTTCTTC.

There are a few counts of this clone. The V gene is TRBV27, the J gene TRBJ2-7; 13 bases are shared with TRBD2. There are 15 residues in the CDR3. The trim removed 5 bases at V and 4 bases at J, leaving 5 bases unmatched. Germline CDR1 MNHEY, CDR2 SMNVEV (reference sequence). The chain's CDR3 is CASSSRTSGRYEQYF. The CDR3 DNA follows: TGTGCCAGCAGTAGTAGGACTAGCGGGAGATACGAGCAGTACTTC.

This chain uses TRBV14 with TRBJ1-1; D remains unclear. This CDR3 comprises 13 residues. Deletions cut 5 bases from V and 5 bases from J, with 12 bases between. Germline CDR1 and CDR2: SGHDN and FVKESK. The CDR3 DNA sequence: TGTGCCAGCAGCTACAACTGGGAGACTGAAGCTTTCTTT. It is translated as CASSYNWETEAFF. Full variable domain (missing parts from reference TRBV14 and TRBJ1-1): EAGVTQFPSHSVIEKGQTVTLRCDPISGHDNLYWYRRVMGKEIKFLLHFVKESKQDESGMPNNRFLAERTGGTYSTLKVQPAELEDSGVYFCASSYNWETEAFFGQGTRLTVV.

V gene TRBV7-6 combines with J gene TRBJ2-5, with 8 bases aligning to TRBD2. V lost 4 bases, J lost 0 bases, and 13 bases stayed unmatched. Per the germline V gene, CDR1 is SGHVS and CDR2 is FNYEAQ. The CDR3 runs to 18 residues. CDR3 amino acids: CASSSGLAGLIYQETQYF. The CDR3 DNA follows: TGTGCCAGCAGCTCCGGACTAGCCGGCCTTATATACCAAGAGACCCAGTACTTC.

The V and J genes are TRBV6-1 and TRBJ2-2, with D possibly TRBD1 on 6 matching bases. This CDR3 comprises 14 residues. The germline V and J ends were trimmed by 6 bases and 6 bases, with 14 bases remaining between them. Per germline, CDR1 MNHNS and CDR2 SASEGT. The CDR3: CASRLQGWAGELFF. CDR3 sequence (DNA): TGTGCCAGCAGACTCCAGGGGTGGGCCGGGGAGCTGTTTTTT.

V usage is TRBV27 and J usage is TRBJ1-2; a weak D match, TRBD1 (6 bases). V was cut by 4 bases and J by 2 bases, with 20 bases left in between. The germline V gene has CDR1 MNHEY and CDR2 SMNVEV (reference sequence). There are 17 residues in the CDR3. The DNA of the CDR3 is TGTGCCAGCAGTTGGGGGACACCGAGTGCATTAAACTATGGCTACACCTTC. The encoded protein is CASSWGTPSALNYGYTF.

The gene calls are TRBV27 and TRBJ2-2; a weak D match, TRBD2 (5 bases). The CDR3 has 17 residues. V lost 2 bases, J lost 2 bases, and 15 bases lay in between. CDR1 and CDR2 (germline): MNHEY, SMNVEV (reference sequence). The CDR3 DNA sequence: TGTGCCAGCAGTTTAGAGGGTGGCGGAGCCAACACCGGGGAGCTGTTTTTT. Encoded protein: CASSLEGGGANTGELFF.

This chain connects TRBV5-4 to TRBJ2-1, with 7 positions matching TRBD1. The CDR3 covers 15 residues. In germline, CDR1 is SGHNT, CDR2 YYREEE (reference sequence). V lost 3 bases, J lost 8 bases, and 11 bases stayed unmatched. The CDR3 is CASSSRTGPRDEQFF. The CDR3 DNA reads TGTGCCAGCAGCTCACGGACAGGACCTCGGGATGAGCAGTTCTTC.

CDR3 DNA: TGTGCCAGCAGCCCCAGGGGGTCAGGAATCAATGAGCAGTTCTTC. As protein: CASSPRGSGINEQFF. This chain uses TRBV7-9 with TRBJ2-1, with TRBD1 identical over 7 bases. Germline V gives CDR1 SEHNR, CDR2 FQNEAQ (reference sequence). This CDR3 region has 15 residues. Trimming took 5 bases from V and 6 from J; bases not matched to a gene: 10.

The chain joins TRBV6-1 to TRBJ2-5; TRBD2 might be the D (5 bases). Trimming removed 11 bases at V and 5 bases at J, with 12 bases between. The germline CDR1 and CDR2 sequences are MNHNS and SASEGT. The CDR3 runs 11 residues. DNA of the CDR3: TGTGCCCTTAGGAGGACCGAGACCCAGTACTTC. This gives the protein CALRRTETQYF.

The rearrangement uses TRBV5-5 and TRBJ2-5; the match to TRBD2 covers 7 bases. From germline, CDR1 is SGHKS and CDR2 YYEKEE (reference sequence). This CDR3 spans 15 amino acids. V lost 3 bases to trimming and J lost 1 base; unmatched junction nucleotides: 6. In DNA form, the CDR3 reads TGTGCCAGCAGCTCAACACTAGCGCCCCAAGAGACCCAGTACTTC. As protein: CASSSTLAPQETQYF. Full variable domain (rest looked up from reference TRBV5-5 and TRBJ2-5): DAGVTQSPTHLIKTRGQQVTLRCSPISGHKSVSWYQQVLGQGPQFIFQYYEKEERGRGNFPDRFSARQFPNYSSELNVNALLLGDSALYLCASSSTLAPQETQYFGPGTRLLVL.

J is TRBJ2-2 and V is TRBV6-6; 9 nucleotides align to TRBD1. V lost 7 bases, J lost 6 bases, and 9 bases stayed unmatched. Germline lookup yields CDR1 MNHNY and CDR2 SVGAGI (reference sequence). CDR3 size: 15 residues. The CDR3 sequence: CASILQGASAGELFF. In nucleotides, the CDR3 is TGTGCCAGCATTTTACAGGGGGCCTCGGCCGGGGAGCTGTTTTTT.

The genes are TRBV6-1 and TRBJ1-1; tentatively, D is TRBD1 (5 bases). V lost 5 bases, J lost 2 bases, and 9 bases lay in between. The CDR3 covers 13 residues. Germline V CDR1 and CDR2: MNHNS, SASEGT. Here the CDR3 DNA reads TGTGCCAGCAGTTCCCAGGGTAACACTGAAGCTTTCTTT. It translates to CASSSQGNTEAFF.